This T cell receptor (beta chain) was retrieved from a study of yellow fever vaccine responses in identical twins. TCRdb re-called the RT-PCR reads through MiXCR, storing one row per CDR3 protein. The data hold 30,000 to 40,000 distinct CDR3 sequences, with more than 50% observed a single time. In this sample, this clonotype turned up a few times. Germline V gives CDR1 ENHRY, CDR2 SYGVKD. The CDR3 runs to 16 residues. The V end was cut by 4 bases, the J end by 8 bases, with 21 bases between. The sequencing used T cells from blood (PBMCs), unsorted or a sorted subset (not recorded which), collected before or after yellow fever vaccination (not recorded which). The chain joins TRBV10-3 to TRBJ2-1, with D possibly being TRBD2 (5 bases). The origin of this receptor is a woman under 30 who received the yellow fever vaccine. The DNA of the CDR3 is TGTGCCATCAGTGGCAGTTTTGCGGGTGACCCATATGAGCAGTTCTTC. This encodes CAISGSFAGDPYEQFF.